A single sample is the source of the 19 T cell receptor beta chains below, sequenced in a study of cytomegalovirus exposure and HLA in healthy donors. The PCR ran on 60 Vbeta and 13 Jbeta primers. Sequenced by immunoSEQ multiplex PCR; TCRdb stores in-frame clones only, minus some. The sample shows about 150,000 clones, just under 75% of them seen only once. The sample comprised PBMCs. The receptors stem from a woman between 18 and 30 years old in good health and CMV-seronegative.

A few counts support this clone. The chain joins TRBV28 to TRBJ2-3, with 11 nucleotides matching TRBD2. In germline, CDR1 is MDHEN, CDR2 SYDVKM. V was pared by 5 bases and J by 5 bases, with 6 bases of the junction left unmatched. The CDR3 is 15 amino acids. The CDR3: CASSPTSGVGDTQYF. DNA for the CDR3: TGTGCCAGCAGTCCGACTAGCGGGGTGGGAGATACGCAGTATTTT.

The chain links TRBV4-1 to TRBJ1-1, with no clear D. Per germline, CDR1 MGHRA and CDR2 YSYEKL. CDR3 length equals 11 residues. The V end was cut by 0 bases, the J end by 11 bases, with 7 bases between. The chain's CDR3 is CASSQDQSAFF. CDR3 bases: TGCGCCAGCAGCCAAGATCAGTCCGCTTTCTTT.

This sequence joins TRBV6-5 and TRBJ1-2; a weak D match, TRBD1 (6 bases). This CDR3 is built from 15 residues. CDR1 is MNHEY, CDR2 SVGAGI, per germline. V lost 2 bases and J lost 4, with 14 bases in between. As DNA, the CDR3 is TGTGCCAGCAGTTACACATTTGGGGGGGCCTATGGCTACACCTTC. Translation gives CASSYTFGGAYGYTF.

This clone was counted once. The CDR3 sequence: CASRQGSEGQPQHF. In DNA, the CDR3 is TGTGCCAGTCGACAGGGCTCGGAGGGTCAGCCCCAGCATTTT. The rearrangement joins TRBV19 to TRBJ1-5; 7 bases agree with TRBD1. V lost 8 bases and J lost 6; bases outside the gene matches: 10. Germline V gene lookup returns CDR1 LNHDA and CDR2 SQIVND (reference sequence). The CDR3 totals 14 residues.

J is TRBJ2-2 and V is TRBV27, with 8 nucleotides matching TRBD2. V lost 5 bases, J lost 4 bases, and 9 bases stayed unmatched. The germline V gene has CDR1 MNHEY and CDR2 SMNVEV (reference sequence). The CDR3 is made up of 16 amino acids. CDR3 amino acids: CASSPEGLELTGELFF. Written as DNA, the CDR3 is TGTGCCAGCAGTCCAGAGGGACTAGAACTCACCGGGGAGCTGTTTTTT.

V is TRBV7-9 and J is TRBJ2-1, with TRBD1 matching 7 bases. With 5 bases clipped from V and 5 bases from J, the junction kept 3 bases outside the gene matches. The CDR3 runs to 13 residues. Germline loops: CDR1 SEHNR, CDR2 FQNEAQ (reference sequence). CDR3 residues: CASSLGTDNEQFF. The CDR3 coding sequence is TGTGCCAGCAGCCTCGGGACAGACAATGAGCAGTTCTTC.

Here the CDR3 DNA reads TGTGCCAGCAGTTTTGACTCTACGGTCCATGAGCAGTTCTTC. It specifies CASSFDSTVHEQFF. This chain connects TRBV28 to TRBJ2-1; D is unclear. V was trimmed by 3 bases and J by 8 bases, leaving 14 bases between them. Germline CDR1 MDHEN, CDR2 SYDVKM. The CDR3 is 14 amino acids.

The chain employs TRBV14 and TRBJ1-1; 8 bases align to TRBD1. The CDR3 is 15 residues long. From germline, CDR1 is SGHDN and CDR2 FVKESK. The trim removed 3 bases at V and 1 base at J, leaving 4 bases unmatched. This CDR3 reads CASSQDRVGNTEAFF. The CDR3 nucleotides read TGTGCCAGCAGCCAGGACAGGGTGGGGAACACTGAAGCTTTCTTT.

V is TRBV7-2 and J is TRBJ2-7; D might be TRBD1 (5 bases). The CDR3 loop spans 15 amino acids. V dropped 1 base and J dropped 5 bases, with 15 bases sitting between them. CDR1 is SGHTA, CDR2 FQGNSA, per germline. CDR3 loop: CASSLEYAGSHEQYV. CDR3 DNA: TGTGCCAGCAGCTTAGAGTACGCAGGGTCCCACGAGCAGTACGTC.

This chain links TRBV29-1 with TRBJ2-3; D is unresolved. CDR1 and CDR2 from the germline V gene are SQVTM and ANQGSEA. This CDR3 spans 13 amino acids. The ends were cut back, 4 bases at V and 0 bases at J, with 8 bases in the middle. The CDR3 protein is CSVVTTSTDTQYF. The CDR3 nucleotides are TGCAGCGTTGTTACGACTAGCACAGATACGCAGTATTTT.

The J gene is TRBJ2-3, the V gene TRBV28, with TRBD2 matching over 7 bases. This CDR3 is 14 amino acids long. With V trimmed by 4 bases and J by 3 bases, 4 bases remained unmatched. The germline V gene has CDR1 MDHEN and CDR2 SYDVKM. CDR3 nucleotides: TGTGCCAGCAGTTCCCGGCGGGGGACAGATACGCAGTATTTT. Translating gives CASSSRRGTDTQYF.

The CDR3 DNA reads TGTGCCAGCAGCGCCGTCCCGACAGGGGTCACTGAAGCTTTCTTT. The encoded protein is CASSAVPTGVTEAFF. J is TRBJ1-1 and V is TRBV9; 8 nucleotides align to TRBD1. The CDR3 spans 15 residues. The V and J ends lost 3 bases and 4 bases, in that order; junction bases with no gene match: 8. In germline, CDR1 is SGDLS, CDR2 YYNGEE.

The CDR3 reads CASSSDRAGELFF. CDR3 bases: TGTGCCAGCTCATCGGACAGGGCTGGGGAGCTGTTTTTT. The chain couples TRBV18 to TRBJ2-2, with 8 bases matching TRBD1. This CDR3 is 13 amino acids long. V lost 5 bases to trimming and J lost 8 bases; unmatched junction nucleotides: 4. Germline loops: CDR1 KGHSH, CDR2 LQKENI.

This clone was picked up a small number of times. The rearrangement joins TRBV28 to TRBJ2-7; 10 nucleotides agree with TRBD1. The J segment lost 4 bases and the V segment lost 3 bases, leaving 9 bases of the junction unmatched. The CDR3 has 16 amino acids. CDR1 MDHEN and CDR2 SYDVKM come from the germline V gene. CDR3 residues: CASSFTLGQGNYEQYF. The CDR3 bases are TGTGCCAGCAGTTTCACCTTGGGACAGGGGAATTACGAGCAGTACTTC.

The J gene is TRBJ2-2, the V gene TRBV28, with 9 bases aligning to TRBD2. The CDR3 covers 15 residues. The V segment lost 6 bases and the J segment 0 bases; nucleotides outside the gene matches: 2. Germline V CDR1 and CDR2: MDHEN, SYDVKM. CDR3 region: CASSSSGTNTGELFF. The CDR3 coding sequence is TGTGCCAGCAGCTCTAGCGGGACGAACACCGGGGAGCTGTTTTTT.

The CDR3 reads CASSPGLAGMRNEQFF. The CDR3 nucleotides are TGTGCCAGCTCACCGGGACTAGCGGGGATGAGGAATGAGCAGTTCTTC. The chain joins TRBV18 to TRBJ2-1, with TRBD2 matching 13 bases. The V segment lost 3 bases and the J segment 7 bases; nucleotides outside the gene matches: 6. CDR1 is KGHSH and CDR2 is LQKENI in the germline V gene. The CDR3 totals 16 residues.

The V gene is TRBV18, the J gene TRBJ1-1; 7 bases line up with TRBD1. Looked up from germline, CDR1 is KGHSH and CDR2 is LQKENI. The V segment lost 2 bases and the J segment 5 bases; nucleotides outside the gene matches: 2. This CDR3 has 13 amino acids. The CDR3 sequence is CASSPGQATEAFF. The CDR3 region has the DNA TGTGCCAGCTCACCAGGACAGGCGACTGAAGCTTTCTTT.

J is TRBJ1-1 and V is TRBV19; TRBD1 matches 8 bases. The germline gives CDR1 LNHDA, CDR2 SQIVND (reference sequence). With V trimmed by 3 bases and J by 5 bases, 2 bases remained unmatched. The CDR3 has 13 amino acids. The CDR3: CASSMTGDTEAFF. The CDR3 bases are TGTGCCAGTAGTATGACAGGGGATACTGAAGCTTTCTTT.

This chain uses TRBV5-4 with TRBJ2-2; TRBD1 matches 7 bases. V shed 2 bases and J 7 bases; nucleotides not matched to a gene: 8. The CDR3 length is 15 residues. CDR1 and CDR2 (germline): SGHNT, YYREEE (reference sequence). CDR3 in DNA: TGTGCCAGCAGCTTTGACAGGGCAGCAGTCGGGGAGCTGTTTTTT. Translating it yields CASSFDRAAVGELFF.